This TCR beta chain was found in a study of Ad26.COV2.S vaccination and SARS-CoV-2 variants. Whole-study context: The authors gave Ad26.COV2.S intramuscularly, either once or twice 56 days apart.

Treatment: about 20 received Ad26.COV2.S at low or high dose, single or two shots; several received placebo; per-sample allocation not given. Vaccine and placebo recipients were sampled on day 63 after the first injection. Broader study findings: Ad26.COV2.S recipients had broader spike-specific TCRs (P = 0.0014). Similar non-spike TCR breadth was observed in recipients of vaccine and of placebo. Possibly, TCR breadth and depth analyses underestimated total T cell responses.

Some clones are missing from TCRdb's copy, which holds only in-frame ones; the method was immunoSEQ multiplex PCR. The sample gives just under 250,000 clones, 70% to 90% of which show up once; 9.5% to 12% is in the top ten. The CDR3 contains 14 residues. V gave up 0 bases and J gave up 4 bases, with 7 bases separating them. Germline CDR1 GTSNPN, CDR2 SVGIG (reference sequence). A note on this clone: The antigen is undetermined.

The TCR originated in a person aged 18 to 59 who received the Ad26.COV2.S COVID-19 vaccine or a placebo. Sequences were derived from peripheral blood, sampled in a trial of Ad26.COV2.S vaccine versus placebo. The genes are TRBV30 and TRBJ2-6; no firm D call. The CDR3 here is CAWSVGLGANVLTF. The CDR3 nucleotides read TGTGCCTGGAGTGTGGGTCTGGGGGCCAACGTCCTGACTTTC.